Following are 3 T cell receptor beta chains from one sample sequenced in a study of shared clonotypes between healthy human individuals (dated by TCRdb to between 2020 and 2021). Receptor amplification or capture employed the immunoSEQ multiplex PCR assay. TCRdb re-hosts the immuneACCESS table, in-frame sequences only. Its copies lack some clones; in the studies checked, an unresolved V gene accounts for under half of them, and the cause for the rest is not known. In all, the sample holds millions of clones, and around nine tenths of those were seen once. The ten largest make up over 0.12% of the sample. The sequenced sample consisted of naive CD4+ T cells sorted from blood. The cell subset or site label for this specimen denotes: CD45RA+ positively selected. Receptor source: a man younger than 35 in good health.

This CDR3 reads CASSHGDRANTEAFF. CDR3 DNA sequence: TGCGCCAGCAGCCACGGGGACAGGGCGAACACTGAAGCTTTCTTT. The chain links TRBV4-3 to TRBJ1-1; the match to TRBD1 covers 9 bases. Trimming removed 3 bases from V and 1 base from J; junction bases left unmatched: 3. Germline assignment: CDR1 LGHNA and CDR2 YSLEER. The CDR3 runs to 15 residues.

The V and J genes are TRBV10-3 and TRBJ2-1, with 11 bases that match TRBD2. The CDR3 is 17 amino acids. Germline CDR1 and CDR2: ENHRY and SYGVKD. V was pared by 0 bases and J by 4 bases, with 5 bases of the junction left unmatched. The CDR3 region has the DNA TGTGCCATCAGTGAGTCCATGGGGACTAGCGGATACAATGAGCAGTTCTTC. Its protein is CAISESMGTSGYNEQFF.

This clone was counted a single time. In the same sample, other DNA sequences code for this CDR3. The rearrangement uses TRBV7-9 and TRBJ2-2; no clear D gene. V lost 5 bases and J 1 base, leaving 8 bases between the germline ends. CDR1 and CDR2 from the germline V gene are SEHNR and FQNEAQ (reference sequence). The CDR3 contains 14 residues. The CDR3 DNA is TGTGCCAGCAGCCAAAAGGGGAACACCGGGGAGCTGTTTTTT. Protein: CASSQKGNTGELFF.